The TCR beta chain under discussion was sequenced for a study of cytomegalovirus exposure and HLA in healthy donors. Amplification used 60 Vbeta primers and 13 Jbeta primers. Authors' processing steps: It was a later analysis that counted about 80 million unique TCR beta chains, of which approximately 11 million were shared. Sequencing was performed with immunoSEQ multiplex PCR; in TCRdb, only in-frame clones are kept and a portion is missing. The V and J calls and clone size are taken from that table; D and trimming were inferred from the DNA. Counted here are 140,000 to 150,000 clones, roughly 71% occurring once; the ten biggest clones make up roughly 7.3%. This CDR3 has 15 amino acids. The V segment lost 5 bases and the J segment 2 bases; nucleotides outside the gene matches: 7. Per germline, CDR1 MNHEY and CDR2 SVGAGI.

V and J are TRBV6-5 and TRBJ2-7; 9 bases are shared with TRBD2. Source material: PBMCs. The sequence came from a man aged 25-40 years in good health and CMV-seronegative. CDR3 residues: CASSLAGQTTYEQYF. The CDR3 nucleotides read TGTGCCAGCAGTCTAGCGGGGCAGACAACCTACGAGCAGTACTTC.